One T cell receptor beta chain is described in this entry. Its cognate antigen is unknown. The V gene lost 6 bases and the J gene lost 7 bases, with 9 bases spanning the gap. The CDR3 loop spans 12 amino acids. From germline, CDR1 is MDHEN and CDR2 SYDVKM. These data belong to a study of siplizumab effects on memory and regulatory T cells. The study, taken as a whole, reports: Among mappable alloreactive CD4+ clones, the Treg-derived fraction averaged roughly 70% with siplizumab versus roughly 27% in controls. Siplizumab produced a significant drop in alloreactive sequences attributable to unstimulated CD4+ memory cells. Unstimulated subsets were the mapping target of only a minor fraction of alloreactive clones.

Assaying covered roughly 92,000 TCR templates per sample. The assay was immunoSEQ multiplex PCR, and TCRdb's table has in-frame clones only and misses some. The sample has fewer than 85,000 clones, 95% seen once. The genes are TRBV28 and TRBJ2-2, with D perhaps matching TRBD2 (6 bases). This TCR came from a human donor in good health. The sample comprised CD8+ T cells sorted from blood. CDR3 loop: CASSSGGGELFF. CDR3 bases: TGTGCCAGCAGCTCCGGGGGCGGGGAGCTGTTTTTT.